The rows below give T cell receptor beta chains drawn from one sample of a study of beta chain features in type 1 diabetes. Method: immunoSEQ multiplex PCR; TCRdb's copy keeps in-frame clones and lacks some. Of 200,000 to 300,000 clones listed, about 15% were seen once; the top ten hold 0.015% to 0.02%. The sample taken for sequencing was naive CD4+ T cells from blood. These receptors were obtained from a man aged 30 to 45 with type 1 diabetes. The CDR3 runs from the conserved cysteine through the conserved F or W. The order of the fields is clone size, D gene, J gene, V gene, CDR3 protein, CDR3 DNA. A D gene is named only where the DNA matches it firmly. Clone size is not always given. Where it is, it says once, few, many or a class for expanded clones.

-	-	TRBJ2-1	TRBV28	CASSLRIYEQFF	TGTGCCAGCAGTTTGCGCATCTATGAGCAGTTCTTC
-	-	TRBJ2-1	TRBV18	CASSPPAGAGEQFF	TGTGCCAGCTCACCACCCGCAGGGGCAGGCGAGCAGTTCTTC
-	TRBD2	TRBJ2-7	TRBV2	CASRRASGGEQYF	TGTGCCAGCAGGAGGGCTAGCGGAGGCGAGCAGTACTTC
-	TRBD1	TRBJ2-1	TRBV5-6	CASSFPPGQGRNEQFF	TGTGCCAGCAGCTTCCCCCCGGGACAGGGACGGAATGAGCAGTTCTTC
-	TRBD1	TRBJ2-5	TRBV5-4	CASSGPGQGGTETQYF	TGTGCCAGCAGCGGTCCGGGACAGGGGGGTACGGAGACCCAGTACTTC
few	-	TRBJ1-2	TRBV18	CASSPLGGVATYYGYTF	TGTGCCAGCTCACCCCTGGGGGGGGTAGCGACGTACTATGGCTACACCTTC
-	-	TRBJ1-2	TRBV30	CAWSVPGRGAYGYTF	TGTGCCTGGAGTGTACCCGGCAGGGGCGCCTATGGCTACACCTTC
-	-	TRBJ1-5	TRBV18	CASSPQGSNQPQHF	TGTGCCAGCTCACCTCAGGGGAGCAATCAGCCCCAGCATTTT
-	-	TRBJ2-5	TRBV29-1	CSVEPQGMWETQYF	TGCAGCGTTGAACCACAGGGAATGTGGGAGACCCAGTACTTC
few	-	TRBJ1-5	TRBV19	CASSINNLQPQHF	TGTGCCAGTAGTATAAATAATCTTCAGCCCCAGCATTTT
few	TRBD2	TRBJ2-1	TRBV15	CATSITTGGYNEQFF	TGTGCCACCAGCATCACCACGGGGGGTTACAATGAGCAGTTCTTC
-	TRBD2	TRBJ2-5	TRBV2	CASSERLAGARETQYF	TGTGCCAGCAGTGAAAGACTAGCGGGAGCAAGGGAGACCCAGTACTTC
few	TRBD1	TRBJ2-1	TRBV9	CASSVRDRGTNEQFF	TGTGCCAGCAGCGTTAGGGACAGGGGAACGAATGAGCAGTTCTTC
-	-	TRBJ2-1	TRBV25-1	CASSSPSSYNEQFF	TGTGCCAGCAGTTCCCCGAGCTCCTACAATGAGCAGTTCTTC
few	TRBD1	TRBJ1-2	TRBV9	CASSRTGDYGYTF	TGTGCCAGCAGCCGAACAGGGGACTATGGCTACACCTTC
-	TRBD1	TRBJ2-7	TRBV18	CASSPTGLTYEQYF	TGTGCCAGCTCACCGACAGGGCTTACCTACGAGCAGTACTTC
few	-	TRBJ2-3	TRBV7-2	CASSPREWADTQYF	TGTGCCAGCAGCCCACGGGAGTGGGCAGATACGCAGTATTTT
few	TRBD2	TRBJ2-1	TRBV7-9	CASSFRTSGDNEQFF	TGTGCCAGCAGCTTCCGGACTAGCGGGGACAATGAGCAGTTCTTC
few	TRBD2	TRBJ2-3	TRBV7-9	CASSLGTSGRPTDTQYF	TGTGCCAGCAGCCTCGGGACTAGCGGGAGGCCCACAGATACGCAGTATTTT
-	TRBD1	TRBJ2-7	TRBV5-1	CASSPGDRESGEQYF	TGCGCCAGCAGCCCCGGCGACAGGGAAAGCGGCGAGCAGTACTTC